This TCR beta chain was obtained from a study of cytomegalovirus exposure and HLA in healthy donors. The CDR3 is made up of 17 amino acids. Germline assignment: CDR1 SEHNR and CDR2 FQNEAQ (reference sequence). V was pared by 0 bases and J by 5 bases, with 14 bases between. On this clone itself: Its specificity is not known.

13 Jbeta primers and 60 Vbeta primers were used for the PCR. Profiled with immunoSEQ multiplex PCR; TCRdb holds only in-frame clones, not every one. The sample includes approximately 150,000 clones, less than 90% seen only once; the top ten take about 1%. Study results and limitations: Three chains linked to CMV were shown in vitro to be specific for CMV antigens.

The sequenced sample consisted of PBMCs. This sequence was found in a man aged 25 to 40 in good health and CMV-seronegative. J is TRBJ1-6 and V is TRBV7-9; tentatively, D is TRBD1 (5 bases). The CDR3: CASSLAPRTRDNSPLHF. CDR3 coding DNA: TGTGCCAGCAGCTTAGCACCCAGGACACGGGATAATTCACCCCTCCACTTT. Full variable domain (missing parts from reference TRBV7-9 and TRBJ1-6): DTGVSQNPRHKITKRGQNVTFRCDPISEHNRLYWYRQTLGQGPEFLTYFQNEAQLEKSRLLSDRFSAERPKGSFSTLEIQRTEQGDSAMYLCASSLAPRTRDNSPLHFGNGTRLTVT.